The text below deals with one T cell receptor (beta chain). The record originates from a study of memory CD4+ T cells and cytomegalovirus serostatus. Single viable CD3+CD4+CD8-CD45RO+ cells were sorted as the memory CD4+ T cells. This table comes from immunoSEQ multiplex PCR, and its TCRdb copy is limited to in-frame clones, with some not included. The sample shows more than 45,000 clones, roughly three quarters of them seen only once. The V segment lost 5 bases and the J segment 2 bases; nucleotides outside the gene matches: 6. The CDR3 sequence is 15 residues long. Germline lookup yields CDR1 MNHEY and CDR2 SVGAGI.

This chain uses TRBV6-5 with TRBJ1-5, with 7 bases lining up with TRBD1. The sequencing sample was made of memory CD4+ T cells from blood. The sequence came from an adult in good health and CMV-seronegative. CDR3 DNA: TGTGCCAGCAGTCTAACAGGGGTGGGCAATCAGCCCCAGCATTTT. The encoded protein is CASSLTGVGNQPQHF.